This is a list of T cell receptor beta chains from one sample in a study of prognosis after radiotherapy for stage I lung cancer. TCRdb passed the multiplex PCR reads through MiXCR, listing each CDR3 protein once. The sample comprises roughly 15,000 distinct CDR3 sequences, 15% to 20% of which are singletons, and 35% to 45% rests with the top ten. Material: PBMCs, obtained before or after stereotactic body radiation therapy (not recorded which). The receptors stem from a donor over 45 with non-small cell lung cancer. CDR3s include the opening cysteine and the closing phenylalanine or tryptophan. D genes are given only for firm matches. Clone size is given for some rows only: seen once, a few or many times, or a class if the clone is expanded.

size	V	J	D	CDR3	DNA
many	TRBV4-2	TRBJ2-1	TRBD2	CASSLTSGSSYNEQFF	TGTGCCAGCAGCCTCACTAGCGGGAGCTCCTACAATGAGCAGTTCTTC
many	TRBV7-2	TRBJ2-5	TRBD2	CASSLDGTSSETQYF	TGTGCCAGCAGCTTAGATGGGACTAGTTCAGAGACCCAGTACTTC
many	TRBV7-9	TRBJ2-1	.	CASSRPLSVGGSYNEQFF	TGTGCCAGCAGCCGGCCTTTATCGGTTGGTGGCTCCTACAATGAGCAGTTCTTC
many	TRBV7-2	TRBJ2-4	.	CASSLYQGAKNIQYF	TGTGCCAGCAGCTTGTACCAGGGAGCCAAAAACATTCAGTACTTC
many	TRBV7-9	TRBJ2-3	.	CASTPGISNADTQYF	TGTGCCAGCACCCCCGGGATTTCAAACGCAGATACGCAGTATTTT
many	TRBV6-2/TRBV6-3	TRBJ2-5	.	CASRTGVQETQYF	TGTGCCAGCAGGACAGGCGTCCAAGAGACCCAGTACTTC
many	TRBV7-2	TRBJ2-3	TRBD2	CASSRRTSGIGTDTQYF	TGTGCCAGCAGCAGGCGGACTAGCGGGATTGGTACAGATACGCAGTATTTT
many	TRBV15	TRBJ1-6	.	CATSRGQINSPLHF	TGTGCCACCAGCAGAGGGCAGATTAATTCACCCCTCCACTTT
many	TRBV18	TRBJ2-1	TRBD2	CASSIAGGNYNEQFF	TGTGCCAGCTCAATAGCGGGTGGGAACTACAATGAGCAGTTCTTC
many	TRBV19	TRBJ2-3	.	CASSIRVSTDTQYF	TGTGCCAGTAGTATTAGGGTGAGCACAGATACGCAGTATTTT
.	TRBV20-1	TRBJ2-1	.	CSAIYEQFF	TGCAGTGCTATCTACGAGCAGTTCTTC
many	TRBV25-1	TRBJ2-7	.	CASSENNRGTYEQYF	TGTGCCAGCAGTGAGAATAACCGGGGAACCTACGAGCAGTACTTC
many	TRBV6-1	TRBJ2-2	.	CASSESQGYTGELFF	TGTGCCAGCAGTGAATCACAGGGCTACACCGGGGAGCTGTTTTTT
many	TRBV29-1	TRBJ2-1	.	CSARLWADNEQFF	TGCAGCGCGCGACTGTGGGCAGACAATGAGCAGTTCTTC
many	TRBV10-2	TRBJ1-5	TRBD1	CASTRQGGNQPQHF	TGCGCCAGCACCCGACAGGGCGGCAATCAGCCCCAGCATTTT
many	TRBV28	TRBJ2-7	.	CASSFLSYEQYF	TGTGCCAGCAGTTTCCTCTCCTACGAGCAGTACTTC
many	TRBV6-1	TRBJ1-2	.	CASNAGQPNGYTF	TGTGCCAGCAACGCCGGCCAGCCGAATGGCTACACCTTC
many	TRBV18	TRBJ1-2	.	CASSPYDPTYGYTF	TGTGCCAGCTCACCATATGACCCTACCTATGGCTACACCTTC
few	TRBV7-3	TRBJ1-5	.	CASSLTGDGQPQHF	TGTGCCAGCAGCTTAACGGGGGACGGCCAGCCCCAGCATTTT
many	TRBV25-1	TRBJ2-5	TRBD2	CASSEFSGGQETQYF	TGTGCCAGCAGTGAATTCAGCGGGGGACAAGAGACCCAGTACTTC
many	TRBV7-9	TRBJ2-3	.	CASSSKGSLPTQYF	TGTGCCAGCAGTTCCAAGGGGTCACTGCCCACGCAGTATTTT
many	TRBV6-2/TRBV6-3	TRBJ2-3	.	CASSTRVSTDTQYF	TGTGCCAGCAGTACCCGGGTCAGCACAGATACGCAGTATTTT
many	TRBV7-3	TRBJ2-1	TRBD2	CASALAGASSYNEQFF	TGTGCCAGCGCCTTAGCGGGGGCCTCGTCCTACAATGAGCAGTTCTTC
many	TRBV6-5	TRBJ2-7	TRBD2	CASSYRTSGYEQYF	TGTGCCAGCAGTTACCGGACTAGCGGCTACGAGCAGTACTTC
.	TRBV2	TRBJ2-3	.	CASLRQGTSGDTQYF	TGTGCCAGCTTACGTCAGGGGACCTCAGGAGATACGCAGTATTTT
many	TRBV5-4	TRBJ2-7	TRBD1	CASSLGQMSSYEQYF	TGTGCCAGCAGCCTGGGACAGATGAGCTCCTACGAGCAGTACTTC
many	TRBV12-3/TRBV12-4	TRBJ2-7	TRBD1	CASSSGQGWYEQYF	TGTGCCAGCAGTTCCGGACAGGGGTGGTACGAGCAGTACTTC
many	TRBV6-5	TRBJ1-3	.	CASSYTPFVPTPGNTIYF	TGTGCCAGCAGTTACACCCCGTTTGTCCCTACACCTGGAAACACCATATATTTT
many	TRBV16	TRBJ2-3	.	CASSQPGPRWDTQYF	TGTGCCAGCAGCCAACCGGGACCACGCTGGGATACGCAGTATTTT
many	TRBV19	TRBJ2-2	.	CASTFGRADTGELFF	TGTGCCAGTACCTTCGGCCGGGCCGACACCGGGGAGCTGTTTTTT
many	TRBV6-1	TRBJ1-4	TRBD1	CASSYLGQGGNEKLFF	TGTGCCAGCAGCTATCTAGGACAGGGAGGGAATGAAAAACTGTTTTTT
many	TRBV4-1	TRBJ1-2	.	CASSQDRWGYGYTF	TGCGCCAGCAGCCAAGATAGGTGGGGCTATGGCTACACCTTC
many	TRBV18	TRBJ1-5	.	CASSPQGVINQPQHF	TGTGCCAGCTCACCACAGGGGGTCATCAATCAGCCCCAGCATTTT
many	TRBV6-2/TRBV6-3	TRBJ2-1	.	CASSYDDFNEQFF	TGTGCCAGCAGTTACGACGACTTTAATGAGCAGTTCTTC
many	TRBV27	TRBJ2-1	.	CASSSTVTYNEQFF	TGTGCCAGCAGCTCCACAGTGACCTACAATGAGCAGTTCTTC
many	TRBV20-1	TRBJ2-2	.	CSARDPRGAGELFF	TGCAGTGCTAGAGATCCCAGGGGCGCCGGGGAGCTGTTTTTT
many	TRBV6-2/TRBV6-3	TRBJ2-3	TRBD2	CASSYSRLAGGLGDTQYF	TGTGCCAGCAGTTACTCGAGGCTAGCGGGAGGTCTGGGAGATACGCAGTATTTT
many	TRBV12-3/TRBV12-4	TRBJ1-5	.	CASSPELTGSSQPQHF	TGTGCCAGCAGTCCAGAACTAACAGGGTCGAGCCAGCCCCAGCATTTT
many	TRBV7-9	TRBJ1-2	.	CASSQESGSLGYTF	TGTGCCAGCAGCCAAGAGAGTGGATCGTTAGGCTACACCTTC
many	TRBV6-5	TRBJ2-7	TRBD1	CASSYGTGLYEQYF	TGTGCCAGCAGTTACGGGACAGGGTTGTACGAGCAGTACTTC
many	TRBV11-3	TRBJ2-2	TRBD2	CASSGGLAGVVGELFF	TGTGCCAGCAGCGGGGGACTAGCGGGAGTTGTCGGGGAGCTGTTTTTT
many	TRBV9	TRBJ2-2	.	CASRRDGGFGTGELFF	TGTGCCAGCAGGAGAGATGGGGGTTTTGGCACCGGGGAGCTGTTTTTT
many	TRBV7-3	TRBJ2-2	.	CASSARPGVNGELFF	TGTGCCAGCAGCGCACGGCCGGGAGTGAACGGGGAGCTGTTTTTT
many	TRBV28	TRBJ2-7	.	CASSSWGTGPYEQYF	TGTGCCAGCAGTTCCTGGGGGACGGGACCCTACGAGCAGTACTTC
many	TRBV7-2	TRBJ1-1	.	CASSRPWTGNTEAFF	TGTGCCAGCAGCCGACCCTGGACGGGAAACACTGAAGCTTTCTTT
many	TRBV9	TRBJ2-5	.	CASSVGPGTGETQYF	TGTGCCAGCAGCGTAGGCCCGGGGACCGGAGAGACCCAGTACTTC
many	TRBV6-5	TRBJ1-5	.	CASSSESNQPQHF	TGTGCCAGCAGTTCGGAGAGCAATCAGCCCCAGCATTTT
many	TRBV6-1	TRBJ2-4	TRBD1	CASRNPGQLNIQYF	TGTGCCAGCAGGAATCCGGGACAGCTAAACATTCAGTACTTC
.	TRBV10-3	TRBJ2-3	.	CATGAGADTQYF	TGTGCCACGGGAGCAGGGGCAGATACGCAGTATTTT
many	TRBV20-1	TRBJ1-2	.	CSARDRGLRGGYTF	TGCAGTGCTAGAGATCGGGGGCTCCGGGGAGGCTACACCTTC